The sequence of this TCR beta chain was determined in a study of cytomegalovirus exposure and HLA in healthy donors. Vbeta (60) and Jbeta (13) primers were used in the PCR. Measured with immunoSEQ multiplex PCR; TCRdb has only the in-frame clones, and not every one. The repertoire holds 120,000 to 150,000 clones, with roughly 80% as singletons. Concerning this clone itself: Its target is not known.

Study outcomes and limitations: As a later analysis showed, a missense DCLRE1C variant was linked to trimming of TCR beta V- and J-genes.

There are 16 residues in the CDR3. The sequence derives from a woman between 45 and 65 years old in good health and CMV-seropositive. The sequenced sample consisted of PBMCs. The chain joins TRBV21-1 to TRBJ1-4; the tabulated D call, TRBD1, remains unverified against the DNA. TRBV21-1 is labeled a pseudogene. For the CDR3, the DNA is TGTGCCAGCAGCAAAGGAGGGACAGGGCCGGGTAAAAAACTGTTTTTT. It is translated as CASSKGGTGPGKKLFF.